This passage covers 8 T cell receptor beta chains from one sample sequenced in a study of cytomegalovirus exposure and HLA in healthy donors. The PCR was carried out with 60 Vbeta primers and 13 Jbeta primers. Method: immunoSEQ multiplex PCR; TCRdb's copy keeps in-frame clones and lacks some. Here the sample spans approximately 100,000 clones, roughly 79% being singletons. Sequencing input: PBMCs. The receptors stem from a man aged 50 to 60 in good health and CMV-seropositive.

This chain joins TRBV5-4 and TRBJ2-1; 9 bases map to TRBD2. This CDR3 has 15 amino acids. Germline V lookup: CDR1 SGHNT, CDR2 YYREEE (reference sequence). The V segment lost 0 bases and the J segment 7 bases; nucleotides outside the gene matches: 5. The CDR3 spells CASSLVSGRGNEQFF. CDR3 sequence (DNA): TGTGCCAGCAGCTTGGTTAGCGGGAGAGGAAATGAGCAGTTCTTC.

DNA for the CDR3: TGCGCCAGCAGCTTGGGCCCGGGACAGGGGACGGATACGCAGTATTTT. Its translation is CASSLGPGQGTDTQYF. This chain connects TRBV5-1 to TRBJ2-3; TRBD1 agrees at 10 bases. The V gene end was trimmed by 0 bases and the J gene end by 6 bases; junction bases not matched to a gene: 7. CDR1 SGHRS and CDR2 YFSETQ come from the germline V gene. This CDR3 contains 16 residues.

This clone was counted only a few times. This chain links TRBV4-1 with TRBJ2-3; 7 bases line up with TRBD2. The J segment lost 5 bases and the V segment lost 3 bases, leaving 5 bases of the junction unmatched. Germline values: CDR1 MGHRA, CDR2 YSYEKL. The CDR3 loop spans 14 amino acids. The CDR3 nucleotides are TGCGCCAGCAGCCAGGAAGGGAGGGGAGATACGCAGTATTTT. Translation gives CASSQEGRGDTQYF.

The rearrangement links TRBV15 to TRBJ2-1, with TRBD2 matching over 9 bases. Unmatched junction bases numbered 7, after V lost 0 bases and J lost 7 bases. CDR1 and CDR2 from the germline V gene are LNHNV and YYDKDF (reference sequence). The CDR3 covers 16 residues. The CDR3 loop reads CATSREKAGGMNEQFF. The CDR3 DNA reads TGTGCCACCAGCAGAGAGAAGGCGGGAGGGATGAATGAGCAGTTCTTC. The full variable domain, its missing parts supplied by reference TRBV15 and TRBJ2-1, is DAMVIQNPRYQVTQFGKPVTLSCSQTLNHNVMYWYQQKSSQAPKLLFHYYDKDFNNEADTPDNFQSRRPNTSFCFLDIRSPGLGDTAMYLCATSREKAGGMNEQFFGPGTRLTVL.

A note on this clone: One end of the junction is discordant with germline, which a read error may explain. V gene TRBV7-6 combines with J gene TRBJ2-7; TRBD2 matches 7 bases. The CDR3 runs 14 residues. Germline V lookup: CDR1 SGHVS, CDR2 FNYEAQ. CDR3 DNA sequence: TGTTCCAGCAGCCCAGAAGGGGACTACTACGAGCAGTACTTC. This sequence encodes CSSSPEGDYYEQYF.

Only a few counts were recorded for this clone. CDR3 in amino acids: CASSQGPYREGYEQYF. The CDR3, as DNA: TGTGCCAGCAGCCAAGGGCCCTACCGGGAGGGGTACGAGCAGTACTTC. This chain uses TRBV14 with TRBJ2-7; 8 nucleotides align to TRBD2. J gave up 4 bases and V 1 base, and 9 bases lay outside the gene matches. Germline loops: CDR1 SGHDN, CDR2 FVKESK. The CDR3 runs 16 residues.

The chain carries TRBV27 and TRBJ2-3, with D maybe TRBD2 (5 bases). The ends were cut back, 4 bases at V and 5 bases at J, with 7 bases in the middle. The CDR3 runs 12 residues. Per the germline V gene, CDR1 is MNHEY and CDR2 is SMNVEV (reference sequence). The CDR3 DNA reads TGTGCCAGCAGTTGGGCGGGAGATACGCAGTATTTT. Encoded protein: CASSWAGDTQYF.

The chain joins TRBV14 to TRBJ2-3, with D perhaps matching TRBD2 (6 bases). Germline CDR1 SGHDN, CDR2 FVKESK. CDR3 size: 20 residues. V shed 1 base and J shed 4 bases, with 27 bases lying between them. In DNA form, the CDR3 reads TGTGCCAGCAGCCAAGCCGCCCCTGCGGGACGTACCCATTGGGCAGATACGCAGTATTTT. Amino acid sequence: CASSQAAPAGRTHWADTQYF.